A selection of T cell receptor beta chains follows, all from one sample in a study of T cell changes during pregnancy in multiple sclerosis. Clones were read by immunoSEQ multiplex PCR, and TCRdb kept only the in-frame ones, dropping some. The sample has roughly 42,000 clones, about 89% seen once. The sample here was CD4+ T cells from peripheral blood mononuclear cells, taken before pregnancy. Every receptor here comes from a female donor with multiple sclerosis, enrolled in a pregnancy study. Both conserved end residues are part of each CDR3. Fields, in order: V gene, J gene, clone size, CDR3 protein. Clone size is given for some rows only: seen once, a few or many times, or a class if the clone is expanded.

v_call: TRBV9
j_call: TRBJ1-6
clone_size: NA
cdr3_aa: CASSVEPNSRSPLHF

v_call: TRBV5-6
j_call: TRBJ1-4
clone_size: few
cdr3_aa: CASMPGQGYEKLFF

v_call: TRBV11-1
j_call: TRBJ1-1
clone_size: NA
cdr3_aa: CASSPRQAGTEAFF

v_call: TRBV28
j_call: TRBJ2-3
clone_size: NA
cdr3_aa: CASSETGAPTDTQYF

v_call: TRBV12-5
j_call: TRBJ2-3
clone_size: NA
cdr3_aa: CASGLVLAGVSDTQYF

v_call: TRBV5-6
j_call: TRBJ1-2
clone_size: NA
cdr3_aa: CASSLAGTGDYGYTF

v_call: TRBV6-5
j_call: TRBJ1-6
clone_size: NA
cdr3_aa: CASSWQGASSPLHF

v_call: TRBV7-2
j_call: TRBJ1-1
clone_size: NA
cdr3_aa: CASSLMGQMNTEAFF

v_call: TRBV10-3
j_call: TRBJ1-2
clone_size: NA
cdr3_aa: CAITEMAGYGYTF

v_call: TRBV30
j_call: TRBJ2-5
clone_size: NA
cdr3_aa: CAWSRSGLETQYF

v_call: TRBV7-2
j_call: TRBJ2-7
clone_size: NA
cdr3_aa: CASSRPLMGQYF

v_call: TRBV10-3
j_call: TRBJ1-3
clone_size: NA
cdr3_aa: CAISQSSGNTIYF

v_call: TRBV5-4
j_call: TRBJ2-5
clone_size: NA
cdr3_aa: CASRNQRGGGWETQYF

v_call: TRBV30
j_call: TRBJ2-3
clone_size: NA
cdr3_aa: CAWSGRLDARYF

v_call: TRBV9
j_call: TRBJ2-7
clone_size: NA
cdr3_aa: CASSAKWGTGHEQYF

v_call: TRBV19
j_call: TRBJ2-7
clone_size: NA
cdr3_aa: CASSIDGGYEQYF

v_call: TRBV7-9
j_call: TRBJ1-1
clone_size: once
cdr3_aa: CASSYGQNTEAFF

v_call: TRBV6-1
j_call: TRBJ1-3
clone_size: NA
cdr3_aa: CASTTGGSNTIYF

v_call: TRBV11-2
j_call: TRBJ2-5
clone_size: NA
cdr3_aa: CASSLGVTGGRQETQYF

v_call: TRBV30
j_call: TRBJ2-7
clone_size: once
cdr3_aa: CAWSVSVRAYEQYF

v_call: TRBV19
j_call: TRBJ1-1
clone_size: NA
cdr3_aa: CASHRGFTEAFF

v_call: TRBV25-1
j_call: TRBJ2-6
clone_size: NA
cdr3_aa: CASTPGQGRSNGANVLTF

v_call: TRBV5-1
j_call: TRBJ1-5
clone_size: NA
cdr3_aa: CASSLGWGSNQPQHF

v_call: TRBV12-5
j_call: TRBJ1-5
clone_size: NA
cdr3_aa: CASTKPRDTREDGRKRQPQHF

v_call: TRBV7-9
j_call: TRBJ2-5
clone_size: NA
cdr3_aa: CASRSGRQTQYF

v_call: TRBV6-6
j_call: TRBJ1-5
clone_size: NA
cdr3_aa: CASNPGREHQPQHF

v_call: TRBV15
j_call: TRBJ1-1
clone_size: NA
cdr3_aa: CATSRGPWDTEAFF

v_call: TRBV11-2
j_call: TRBJ2-2
clone_size: NA
cdr3_aa: CASILGGARTGELFF

v_call: TRBV6-4
j_call: TRBJ1-5
clone_size: NA
cdr3_aa: CASSVTGFNQPQHF

v_call: TRBV5-6
j_call: TRBJ1-1
clone_size: NA
cdr3_aa: CASSRTQGYAEAFF

v_call: TRBV23-1
j_call: TRBJ2-7
clone_size: NA
cdr3_aa: CASRAGQKGYEQYF

v_call: TRBV18
j_call: TRBJ1-2
clone_size: NA
cdr3_aa: CASSPPWGTGNRGYTF

v_call: TRBV27
j_call: TRBJ1-6
clone_size: few
cdr3_aa: CASSLYRGRDSPLHF

v_call: TRBV29-1
j_call: TRBJ2-5
clone_size: few
cdr3_aa: CSARQGQETQYF

v_call: TRBV4-1
j_call: TRBJ1-2
clone_size: NA
cdr3_aa: CASSQESHVGGPYYGYTF

v_call: TRBV7-2
j_call: TRBJ2-1
clone_size: NA
cdr3_aa: CASSLGGSGGYNEQFF

v_call: TRBV27
j_call: TRBJ1-4
clone_size: NA
cdr3_aa: CASSSMGQIKTNEKLFF

v_call: TRBV7-2
j_call: TRBJ1-2
clone_size: NA
cdr3_aa: CASSPGAGYTF

v_call: TRBV4-3
j_call: TRBJ2-7
clone_size: NA
cdr3_aa: CASSQESGGDYSSSYEQYF

v_call: TRBV7-2
j_call: TRBJ1-5
clone_size: NA
cdr3_aa: CASSLYSDRSNQPQHF

v_call: TRBV6-1
j_call: TRBJ2-7
clone_size: NA
cdr3_aa: CASSAPSYEQYF

v_call: TRBV7-3
j_call: TRBJ2-5
clone_size: NA
cdr3_aa: CASSRGGGTQYF

v_call: TRBV4-2
j_call: TRBJ1-1
clone_size: NA
cdr3_aa: CASSQGGRQITEAFF

v_call: TRBV6-5
j_call: TRBJ2-7
clone_size: NA
cdr3_aa: CASSYFEGGEQYF